One sample yielded the 20 T cell receptor beta chains listed below, sequenced in a study of cytomegalovirus exposure and HLA in healthy donors. A multiplex PCR was run with 60 Vbeta primers and 13 Jbeta primers. The protocol was immunoSEQ multiplex PCR, while the TCRdb copy is restricted to in-frame clones and leaves out a portion. The sample lists a few hundred thousand clones, around 90% occurring once. Sequencing was done on a sample of PBMCs. The source of these receptors is a young woman in good health and CMV-seronegative.

The chain is built from TRBV29-1 and TRBJ1-4, with 8 bases aligning to TRBD1. V shed 7 bases and J 6 bases; nucleotides not matched to a gene: 7. The germline V gene has CDR1 SQVTM and CDR2 ANQGSEA. The CDR3 length is 13 residues. The CDR3 loop is CSARTGYDEKLFF. CDR3 coding DNA: TGCAGCGCAAGGACAGGGTATGATGAAAAACTGTTTTTT. Full variable domain (outside the CDR3, taken from reference TRBV29-1 and TRBJ1-4): SAVISQKPSRDICQRGTSLTIQCQVDSQVTMMFWYRQQPGQSLTLIATANQGSEATYESGFVIDKFPISRPNLTFSTLTVSNMSPEDSSIYLCSARTGYDEKLFFGSGTQLSVL.

The chain has TRBV6-1 and TRBJ1-5, with D perhaps TRBD1 (5 bases). CDR3 length equals 15 residues. CDR1 MNHNS and CDR2 SASEGT come from the germline V gene. Trimming removed 1 base from V and 3 bases from J, with 10 bases in between. DNA for the CDR3: TGTGCCAGCAGTGAAGGCGGGGGTTTCAATCAGCCCCAGCATTTT. Its protein product is CASSEGGGFNQPQHF.

The rearrangement joins TRBV7-2 to TRBJ2-7; 12 positions match TRBD2. The germline CDR1 and CDR2 sequences are SGHTA and FQGNSA. The CDR3 extends over 16 amino acids. J gave up 2 bases and V 5 bases, and 7 bases lay outside the gene matches. CDR3 bases: TGTGCCAGCAGCACCCGGACTAGCGGGGTTACCTACGAGCAGTACTTC. Amino acid sequence: CASSTRTSGVTYEQYF.

Worth noting for this clone: At one end, the junction sequence differs from germline, possibly due to a read error. The chain has TRBV27 and TRBJ2-7, with 7 bases lining up with TRBD1. The CDR3 length is 12 residues. The germline gives CDR1 MNHEY, CDR2 SMNVEV (reference sequence). The CDR3 sequence: CASSSKGQHRAF. CDR3 in DNA: TGTGCCAGCAGTTCAAAGGGACAGCACAGGGCATTC.

V is TRBV19 and J is TRBJ2-6, with D unresolved. The CDR3 consists of 15 residues. V lost 4 bases, J lost 2 bases, and 9 bases lay in between. CDR1 LNHDA and CDR2 SQIVND come from the germline V gene (reference sequence). The CDR3 sequence is CASSKENTGANVLTF. CDR3 bases: TGTGCCAGTAGTAAGGAGAACACTGGGGCCAACGTCCTGACTTTC.

This clone was detected only a few times. V is TRBV4-1 and J is TRBJ2-5; 8 nucleotides match TRBD2. This CDR3 has 15 residues. Per the germline V gene, CDR1 is MGHRA and CDR2 is YSYEKL. The ends lost 3 bases at V and 4 bases at J; junction bases unmatched: 7. The CDR3 region has the DNA TGCGCCAGCAGCCAGTTCGGGGGGGGGCCAGAGACCCAGTACTTC. Its translation is CASSQFGGGPETQYF.

The J gene is TRBJ1-3, the V gene TRBV9; D is possibly TRBD1 (6 bases). Trimming stripped 4 bases from V and 4 bases from J, with 12 bases between. Germline V gene data show CDR1 as SGDLS and CDR2 as YYNGEE. The CDR3 is 14 amino acids. The CDR3 bases are TGTGCCAGCAGCCTCTTAGGGGGAGGAAACACCATATATTTT. The encoded protein is CASSLLGGGNTIYF.

As for this clone: This specimen includes other DNA sequences encoding the same CDR3. The J gene is TRBJ1-1, the V gene TRBV7-3, with no clear D. This CDR3 contains 13 residues. Germline V CDR1 and CDR2: SGHTA, FQGTGA. V lost 2 bases to trimming and J lost 1 base, with 5 bases between them. The CDR3 here is CASSLAGNTEAFF. As DNA, the CDR3 is TGTGCCAGCAGCTTAGCAGGGAACACTGAAGCTTTCTTT.

The table lists this clone with a count of one. The V call is TRBV10-2, the J call TRBJ2-3, with D perhaps matching TRBD1 (5 bases). The CDR3 is made up of 16 amino acids. V lost 1 base to trimming and J lost 2 bases, with 13 bases between them. Germline lookup yields CDR1 WSHSY and CDR2 SAAADI. The CDR3 spells CASSEFDRRVTDTQYF. CDR3 sequence (DNA): TGCGCCAGCAGTGAGTTCGACAGAAGGGTCACAGATACGCAGTATTTT.

The rearrangement uses TRBV5-1 and TRBJ2-7, with 9 positions matching TRBD1. Germline lookup yields CDR1 SGHRS and CDR2 YFSETQ. The CDR3 covers 14 residues. J lost 5 bases, V lost 4 bases, and 7 bases had no gene match. This chain's CDR3 is CASSPGQGINEQYF. The CDR3 DNA reads TGCGCCAGCAGCCCGGGACAGGGTATCAACGAGCAGTACTTC.

This clone was counted a few times. The V gene is TRBV11-2, the J gene TRBJ2-6; weak D call: TRBD1 (6 bases). Germline CDR1 SGHAT, CDR2 FQNNGV. The V and J ends lost 3 bases and 0 bases respectively, with 15 bases between them. This CDR3 region has 18 residues. CDR3 loop: CASSFQQQQGSGANVLTF. The CDR3 nucleotides are TGTGCCAGCAGCTTCCAACAGCAACAGGGCTCTGGGGCCAACGTCCTGACTTTC.

The chain is built from TRBV6-6 and TRBJ1-2; D is perhaps TRBD1 (5 bases). CDR1 MNHNY and CDR2 SVGAGI come from the germline V gene (reference sequence). CDR3 length equals 15 residues. The germline V and J ends were trimmed by 8 bases and 2 bases, with 18 bases remaining between them. The CDR3 loop is CASLGRTQGNYGYTF. As DNA, the CDR3 is TGTGCCAGCCTTGGGCGAACGCAGGGAAACTATGGCTACACCTTC.

The CDR3, as DNA: TGCGCCAGCAGCTTGGGTCTACTAGCGGGCTCCTACGAGCAGTACTTC. It specifies CASSLGLLAGSYEQYF. The gene calls are TRBV5-1 and TRBJ2-7; 9 bases align to TRBD2. J lost 0 bases, V lost 0 bases, and 4 bases had no gene match. CDR1 is SGHRS and CDR2 is YFSETQ in the germline V gene. The CDR3 consists of 16 residues. Together with reference TRBV5-1 and TRBJ2-7, the CDR3 gives the full variable domain: KAGVTQTPRYLIKTRGQQVTLSCSPISGHRSVSWYQQTPGQGLQFLFEYFSETQRNKGNFPGRFSGRQFSNSRSEMNVSTLELGDSALYLCASSLGLLAGSYEQYFGPGTRLTVT.

The chain joins TRBV25-1 to TRBJ2-3; weak D call: TRBD1 (5 bases). The CDR3 runs to 18 residues. Germline lookup yields CDR1 MGHDK and CDR2 SYGVNS. V was clipped by 0 bases and J by 2 bases, with 18 bases between them. The CDR3 DNA follows: TGTGCCAGCAGTGAATACAGGGTGGGTCCCTTATTCACAGATACGCAGTATTTT. Its translation: CASSEYRVGPLFTDTQYF. Using reference TRBV25-1 and TRBJ2-3 for the parts outside the CDR3, the full variable domain is EADIYQTPRYLVIGTGKKITLECSQTMGHDKMYWYQQDPGMELHLIHYSYGVNSTEKGDLSSESTVSRIRTEHFPLTLESARPSHTSQYLCASSEYRVGPLFTDTQYFGPGTRLTVL.

The chain carries TRBV5-1 and TRBJ2-2; D perhaps matches TRBD1 (6 bases). The V gene lost 0 bases and the J gene lost 1 base, with 7 bases spanning the gap. Germline CDR1 is SGHRS and CDR2 is YFSETQ. CDR3 length: 15 amino acids. This CDR3 is CASSLAGQNTGELFF. In DNA form, the CDR3 reads TGCGCCAGCAGCTTGGCGGGACAGAACACCGGGGAGCTGTTTTTT.

On this clone: The sample carries other DNA sequences with the same CDR3. V usage is TRBV11-2 and J usage is TRBJ2-3; unclear D gene. The germline CDR1 and CDR2 sequences are SGHAT and FQNNGV. The CDR3 contains 12 residues. Trimming took off 3 bases at V and 2 bases at J, with 3 bases between the two ends. DNA of the CDR3: TGTGCCAGCAGCTTCTACACAGATACGCAGTATTTT. This encodes CASSFYTDTQYF. Drawing the rest from reference TRBV11-2 and TRBJ2-3, the complete variable domain is EAGVAQSPRYKIIEKRQSVAFWCNPISGHATLYWYQQILGQGPKLLIQFQNNGVVDDSQLPKDRFSAERLKGVDSTLKIQPAKLEDSAVYLCASSFYTDTQYFGPGTRLTVL.

CDR3 nucleotides: TGTGCCAGCAGCTTAGGGGCGGGGGGGCTAAATGAGCAGTTCTTC. Its protein is CASSLGAGGLNEQFF. V usage is TRBV11-2 and J usage is TRBJ2-1; TRBD2 matches at 9 bases. The CDR3 has 15 residues. CDR1 and CDR2 from the germline V gene are SGHAT and FQNNGV. Trimming took 1 base from V and 7 from J; bases not matched to a gene: 5.

This sequence joins TRBV5-1 and TRBJ2-2; 7 nucleotides match TRBD1. The length of the CDR3 is 14 residues. Trimming removed 1 base from V and 7 bases from J; junction bases left unmatched: 4. Germline V gene data show CDR1 as SGHRS and CDR2 as YFSETQ. The CDR3: CASSLTGVGGELFF. The CDR3 nucleotides are TGCGCCAGCAGCTTGACAGGGGTAGGCGGGGAGCTGTTTTTT.

V and J are TRBV19 and TRBJ2-7, with D possibly being TRBD2 (5 bases). The CDR3 length is 13 residues. V dropped 8 bases and J dropped 0 bases, with 11 bases sitting between them. The germline gives CDR1 LNHDA, CDR2 SQIVND (reference sequence). The DNA of the CDR3 is TGTGCCAGTGCCCCGGAGGACTCCTACGAGCAGTACTTC. This translates into CASAPEDSYEQYF.

As concerns this clone: The sample carries other DNA sequences with the same CDR3. The J gene is TRBJ2-3, the V gene TRBV27, with 8 bases identical to TRBD2. The CDR3 is 15 amino acids. Trimming removed 2 bases from V and 2 bases from J; junction bases left unmatched: 3. Germline-derived CDR1 and CDR2 are MNHEY and SMNVEV (reference sequence). CDR3 DNA: TGTGCCAGCAGTTTAGCGGGGGGCTCCACAGATACGCAGTATTTT. The encoded protein is CASSLAGGSTDTQYF.